Below, 29 T cell receptor beta chains from the same sample are listed, as sequenced in a study of T cell changes during pregnancy in multiple sclerosis. Sequenced by immunoSEQ multiplex PCR; TCRdb stores in-frame clones only, minus some. The sample has about 89,000 clones, over 90% seen once. Sequenced here: peripheral blood, sampled in the third trimester of pregnancy. The receptors were sampled from a female donor with multiple sclerosis, enrolled in a pregnancy study.

The chain links TRBV30 to TRBJ2-3; 12 positions match TRBD2. After removal of 3 bases from V and 3 bases from J, the junction contained 10 bases not matched to a gene. Germline CDR1 GTSNPN, CDR2 SVGIG (reference sequence). The CDR3 has 17 amino acids. The DNA of the CDR3 is TGTGCCTGGAGCGGGAGACTAGCGGGAGTTTGGACAGATACGCAGTATTTT. Translation: CAWSGRLAGVWTDTQYF.

The chain carries TRBV6-1 and TRBJ1-2, with D hard to call. Germline CDR1 MNHNS, CDR2 SASEGT. Trimming shortened V by 1 base and J by 2 bases, and 11 bases separated the two germline ends. The CDR3 is made up of 15 amino acids. The CDR3 DNA reads as TGTGCCAGCAGTGAAGATGGTGGCTTGAACTATGGCTACACCTTC. This codes for CASSEDGGLNYGYTF.

The chain joins TRBV19 to TRBJ2-7; unclear D gene. V shed 3 bases and J shed 0 bases, with 9 bases lying between them. This CDR3 comprises 14 residues. CDR1 is LNHDA, CDR2 SQIVND, per germline (reference sequence). CDR3 in amino acids: CASSMASSSYEQYF. CDR3 sequence (DNA): TGTGCCAGTAGTATGGCTTCAAGCTCCTACGAGCAGTACTTC.

The sample holds one count of this clone. The chain uses TRBV28 and TRBJ1-2; no reliable D call. CDR3 size: 13 residues. Germline V CDR1 and CDR2: MDHEN, SYDVKM. V lost 6 bases and J 8 bases, leaving 16 bases between the germline ends. The CDR3 DNA reads as TGTGCCAGCAGCGGGGAGGAGGCTAGAGGCTACACCTTC. As protein: CASSGEEARGYTF.

The gene calls are TRBV9 and TRBJ1-5; TRBD1 is a possible D gene (6 bases). Germline lookup yields CDR1 SGDLS and CDR2 YYNGEE. CDR3 length: 15 amino acids. V was shortened by 0 bases and J by 1 base, with 8 bases between the two germline ends. This CDR3 is CASSVGGQSNQPQHF. The CDR3 DNA is TGTGCCAGCAGCGTAGGGGGGCAGAGCAATCAGCCCCAGCATTTT.

The rearrangement uses TRBV4-2 and TRBJ2-7; TRBD2 agrees at 7 bases. Germline CDR1 and CDR2: LGHNA and YNFKEQ. V dropped 0 bases and J dropped 2; count of bases not matched to a gene: 4. The CDR3 spans 15 residues. CDR3 nucleotides: TGTGCCAGCAGCCAAGAACCTAGCGGACCCTACGAGCAGTACTTC. Translation gives CASSQEPSGPYEQYF.

The chain links TRBV5-1 to TRBJ2-1; TRBD1 matches 7 bases. The germline V gene has CDR1 SGHRS and CDR2 YFSETQ. CDR3 size: 14 residues. With 9 bases clipped from V and 6 bases from J, the junction kept 12 bases outside the gene matches. The CDR3 loop is CATKPGQPSNEQFF. The DNA of the CDR3 is TGCGCCACCAAGCCGGGACAGCCCTCCAATGAGCAGTTCTTC. The variable domain in full, with the rest retrieved from reference TRBV5-1 and TRBJ2-1, is KAGVTQTPRYLIKTRGQQVTLSCSPISGHRSVSWYQQTPGQGLQFLFEYFSETQRNKGNFPGRFSGRQFSNSRSEMNVSTLELGDSALYLCATKPGQPSNEQFFGPGTRLTVL.

The V and J genes are TRBV6-1 and TRBJ1-6; D is possibly TRBD1 (6 bases). Germline CDR1 reads MNHNS; CDR2 reads SASEGT. The CDR3 runs to 13 residues. With 4 bases removed from V and 14 bases from J, the gap between germline ends came to 15 bases. CDR3 in DNA: TGTGCCAGCAGTGTTCGACAGGCTGACTCCCTCCACTTT. Its protein is CASSVRQADSLHF.

This CDR3 is CASSIALGGTDTQYF. The DNA for the CDR3 is TGTGCCAGCAGCATCGCCCTCGGGGGGACAGATACGCAGTATTTT. The J gene is TRBJ2-3, the V gene TRBV7-3; 7 positions match TRBD2. Germline V gene data show CDR1 as SGHTA and CDR2 as FQGTGA. Unmatched junction bases numbered 8, after V lost 5 bases and J lost 3 bases. This CDR3 has 15 residues.

The J gene is TRBJ1-4, the V gene TRBV28; TRBD1 might be the D (5 bases). V was clipped by 3 bases and J by 4 bases, with 12 bases between them. Germline assignment: CDR1 MDHEN and CDR2 SYDVKM. The CDR3 length is 15 residues. The CDR3 DNA is TGTGCCAGCAGTTTCCGGGGGGATATTAATGAAAAACTGTTTTTT. Protein product: CASSFRGDINEKLFF. The variable domain in full, completed from reference TRBV28 and TRBJ1-4, reads DVKVTQSSRYLVKRTGEKVFLECVQDMDHENMFWYRQDPGLGLRLIYFSYDVKMKEKGDIPEGYSVSREKKERFSLILESASTNQTSMYLCASSFRGDINEKLFFGSGTQLSVL.

V gene TRBV6-1 combines with J gene TRBJ1-4, with D possibly matching TRBD1 (5 bases). The V end lost 8 bases, the J end lost 8 bases, and 12 bases lay between the germline ends. Germline V gene sequence: CDR1 MNHNS, CDR2 SASEGT. This CDR3 is built from 12 residues. The chain's CDR3 is CASGRDGEKLFF. In nucleotides, the CDR3 is TGTGCCAGCGGGAGGGACGGCGAAAAACTGTTTTTT.

CDR3 sequence: CASSLGTTSIEQFF. CDR3 DNA: TGTGCCAGCAGCTTAGGGACGACTAGTATTGAGCAGTTCTTC. The V gene is TRBV13, the J gene TRBJ2-1; possibly TRBD2 for D (6 bases). Trimming stripped 0 bases from V and 9 bases from J, with 12 bases between. This CDR3 comprises 14 residues. Germline CDR1 PRHDT, CDR2 FYEKMQ (reference sequence).

The chain recombines TRBV5-4 with TRBJ1-5; D not resolved. Per the germline V gene, CDR1 is SGHNT and CDR2 is YYREEE (reference sequence). This CDR3 comprises 13 residues. The V and J ends lost 7 bases and 3 bases respectively, with 11 bases between them. Here the CDR3 DNA reads TGTGCCAGCGGGCCGGGAATCAATCAGCCCCAGCATTTT. Its translation: CASGPGINQPQHF.

The chain uses TRBV4-1 and TRBJ2-3, with 14 nucleotides matching TRBD2. The CDR3 contains 17 residues. Germline loops: CDR1 MGHRA, CDR2 YSYEKL. Germline trimming cut 2 bases from V and 4 bases from J; bases unmatched to any gene: 5. DNA of the CDR3: TGCGCCAGCAGCCAACTTGGGACTAGCGGGAGACCAGATACGCAGTATTTT. It codes for CASSQLGTSGRPDTQYF.

Points on this clone: The sample carries other DNA sequences with the same CDR3. The V and J genes are TRBV5-1 and TRBJ2-7; 11 bases align to TRBD2. The length of the CDR3 is 15 residues. Trimming removed 0 bases from V and 2 bases from J; junction bases left unmatched: 1. Germline CDR1 reads SGHRS; CDR2 reads YFSETQ. Here the CDR3 DNA reads TGCGCCAGCAGCTTGGGACTAGCGGGACCCTACGAGCAGTACTTC. It codes for CASSLGLAGPYEQYF.

V usage is TRBV5-1 and J usage is TRBJ2-7; D perhaps matches TRBD1 (5 bases). Germline V lookup: CDR1 SGHRS, CDR2 YFSETQ. This CDR3 region has 13 residues. V was pared by 0 bases and J by 3 bases, with 7 bases between. The CDR3 bases are TGCGCCAGCAGCTTGGGGGGCAACTACGAGCAGTACTTC. Translated, it gives CASSLGGNYEQYF.

Only a few counts were recorded for this clone. The gene calls are TRBV6-5 and TRBJ1-1; D unresolved. In germline, CDR1 is MNHEY, CDR2 SVGAGI. This CDR3 contains 13 residues. V dropped 10 bases and J dropped 4 bases, with 16 bases sitting between them. CDR3 residues: CATKPPASTEAFF. CDR3 DNA: TGTGCCACCAAACCTCCAGCGAGCACTGAAGCTTTCTTT.

V and J are TRBV28 and TRBJ1-4; D gene uncertain. The CDR3 loop spans 12 amino acids. Trimming took 10 bases from V and 4 from J, leaving 10 bases between them. Germline CDR1 and CDR2: MDHEN and SYDVKM. The CDR3 is CATGGLNEKLFF. The CDR3 coding sequence is TGTGCCACCGGAGGGCTTAATGAAAAACTGTTTTTT.

This chain links TRBV11-2 with TRBJ2-1; the match to TRBD2 covers 8 bases. Trimming at V came to 0 bases and at J to 7 bases, leaving 14 bases not matched to a gene. CDR3 size: 18 residues. Germline V gene lookup returns CDR1 SGHAT and CDR2 FQNNGV. The CDR3 coding sequence is TGTGCCAGCAGCTTAGAACGGGGGGGGACTCGCCGGGGGAATGAGCAGTTCTTC. Amino acids: CASSLERGGTRRGNEQFF.

The chain uses TRBV5-4 and TRBJ2-7, with D tentatively TRBD2 (5 bases). Looked up from germline, CDR1 is SGHNT and CDR2 is YYREEE (reference sequence). The V end was cut by 4 bases, the J end by 4 bases, with 27 bases between. This CDR3 has 18 amino acids. This CDR3 is CASSIDGRSMDGRYEQYF. DNA of the CDR3: TGTGCCAGCAGCATAGACGGCCGCTCTATGGATGGGAGATACGAGCAGTACTTC.

DNA for the CDR3: TGTGCCAGTCGACCCCGGGGTTCCGGCAATGAGCAGTTCTTC. This encodes CASRPRGSGNEQFF. The chain combines TRBV19 with TRBJ2-1; a weak D match, TRBD2 (5 bases). Germline V CDR1 and CDR2: LNHDA, SQIVND (reference sequence). V was clipped by 8 bases and J by 6 bases, with 17 bases between them. The CDR3 runs 14 residues.

This clone was counted a single time. The CDR3 bases are TGTGCCAGCAGCTTAAGGTCTGGGACAGCATCCTCTGGGGCCAACGTCCTGACTTTC. Protein: CASSLRSGTASSGANVLTF. The rearrangement joins TRBV7-2 to TRBJ2-6; 7 bases align to TRBD1. The CDR3 has 19 residues. The germline V gene has CDR1 SGHTA and CDR2 FQGNSA. Losses at the gene ends were 2 bases for V and 0 bases for J; bases not matched to a gene: 10.

This chain connects TRBV28 to TRBJ2-2; 13 positions match TRBD2. J gave up 1 base and V 3 bases, and 8 bases lay outside the gene matches. Germline CDR1 and CDR2: MDHEN and SYDVKM. The CDR3 sequence is 19 residues long. The CDR3 protein is CASSFLLRTSGRNTGELFF. In DNA form, the CDR3 reads TGTGCCAGCAGTTTTCTCCTCCGGACTAGCGGGAGGAACACCGGGGAGCTGTTTTTT. Full variable domain (missing parts from reference TRBV28 and TRBJ2-2): DVKVTQSSRYLVKRTGEKVFLECVQDMDHENMFWYRQDPGLGLRLIYFSYDVKMKEKGDIPEGYSVSREKKERFSLILESASTNQTSMYLCASSFLLRTSGRNTGELFFGEGSRLTVL.

V and J are TRBV19 and TRBJ2-1; 10 bases fit TRBD2. Per the germline V gene, CDR1 is LNHDA and CDR2 is SQIVND (reference sequence). The ends lost 5 bases at V and 4 bases at J; junction bases unmatched: 14. CDR3 length: 18 amino acids. In DNA, the CDR3 is TGTGCCAGTAGTCTGGGGACTAGCGATAACTACTATTACAATGAGCAGTTCTTC. It translates to CASSLGTSDNYYYNEQFF. Full variable domain (rest looked up from reference TRBV19 and TRBJ2-1): DGGITQSPKYLFRKEGQNVTLSCEQNLNHDAMYWYRQDPGQGLRLIYYSQIVNDFQKGDIAEGYSVSREKKESFPLTVTSAQKNPTAFYLCASSLGTSDNYYYNEQFFGPGTRLTVL.

The rearrangement uses TRBV9 and TRBJ2-1; TRBD1 is a possible D gene (5 bases). This CDR3 region has 15 residues. The ends were cut back, 4 bases at V and 6 bases at J, with 17 bases in the middle. Germline V gene data show CDR1 as SGDLS and CDR2 as YYNGEE. CDR3 in DNA: TGTGCCAGCAGCCGCGACAGCTTCGGGTTCAATGAGCAGTTCTTC. It encodes CASSRDSFGFNEQFF.

Regarding this clone: The junction differs from germline at one of its ends, possibly a read error. V gene TRBV28 combines with J gene TRBJ1-4; TRBD1 agrees at 8 bases. There are 15 residues in the CDR3. Germline-derived CDR1 and CDR2 are MDHEN and SYDVKM. The CDR3 DNA reads as TGTGCCAGCAGACCGACAGGGGTGACTAACGAAAAACTGTTTTTT. Encoded protein: CASRPTGVTNEKLFF.

The J gene is TRBJ2-5, the V gene TRBV4-1, with 7 positions matching TRBD2. Germline values: CDR1 MGHRA, CDR2 YSYEKL. The CDR3 has 15 residues. Losses at the gene ends were 6 bases for V and 2 bases for J; bases not matched to a gene: 9. The DNA for the CDR3 is TGCGCCAGCAGATCCCCTGGGGGGGGGCAAGAGACCCAGTACTTC. Translated: CASRSPGGGQETQYF.

The gene calls are TRBV7-2 and TRBJ2-1; TRBD1 is a possible D gene (6 bases). Germline values: CDR1 SGHTA, CDR2 FQGNSA. V lost 1 base, J lost 9 bases, and 10 bases lay in between. The CDR3 is 13 amino acids. Here the CDR3 reads CASSLVQGTEQFF. The DNA of the CDR3 is TGTGCCAGCAGCTTAGTCCAGGGGACTGAGCAGTTCTTC.

The genes are TRBV30 and TRBJ2-2; 12 bases align to TRBD2. With 2 bases clipped from V and 6 bases from J, the junction kept 10 bases outside the gene matches. This CDR3 region has 17 residues. CDR1 and CDR2 from the germline V gene are GTSNPN and SVGIG (reference sequence). CDR3 region: CAWSSRTSGTWAGELFF. The CDR3, as DNA: TGTGCCTGGAGTTCCCGGACTAGCGGGACTTGGGCCGGGGAGCTGTTTTTT.